This T cell receptor (beta chain) was sequenced in a study of chemoradiotherapy in HPV16-positive cancers (dated by TCRdb to between 2021 and 2024). As for the study more broadly: Candidate HPV-specific T-cell clones and common TCR motifs were defined through functional T-cell assays on cells from a couple of HPV16-positive patients. The study set out to ask whether T-cell immunity against the HPV oncoproteins E6 and E7 changes over the course of chemoradiotherapy and whether that immunity affects survival. Next, the candidate HPV-specific TCRs and motifs were followed in TCR repertoires from about 90 patients with HPV-related cancers. General conclusions and limits of the study: Among HPV16-positive patients, expansion of HPV-responsive T cells during chemoradiotherapy was associated with better recurrence-free survival. The survival association was reported for HPV16-positive patients, and the functional definition of HPV-specific T cells was derived from only a couple of HPV16-positive patients. Expansion of candidate HPV-specific clones and E7-related TCR motifs was observed in the tumor microenvironment during treatment, whereas no such expansion was observed for non-HPV-specific T cells.

Turning to this clone: The target of this receptor is not known. The record has no base qualities; no much larger clone is one base away.

Repertoires were sampled multiple times during chemoradiotherapy, which allowed clonal expansion in the tumor microenvironment to be followed. Library construction relied on the immunoSEQ multiplex PCR assay. TCRdb took over this immuneACCESS table, retaining in-frame rearrangements with V and J assigned. Such tables are incomplete; in checked studies, under half of the missing clones stem from an unresolved V gene, and the remainder is unexplained. The sample table holds 30,000 to 40,000 clones, of which about nine tenths were seen once. Approximately 3.6% of the sample lies in the top ten. From V the trimming removes 0 bases and from J it removes 5 bases, while the gene matches leave 8 bases of the junction unaccounted for. According to the germline V gene (reference sequence), CDR1 reads GTSNPN and CDR2 reads SVGIG. Measured from the cysteine to the phenylalanine, the CDR3 is 16 residues long. Here the CDR3 DNA is all that survives: 48 bases in frame from base 1.

The sequence came from a human donor with HPV-associated anogenital cancer. The sequenced sample was blood, obtained from a patient who underwent chemoradiotherapy. The sequence links TRBV30 to TRBJ1-2; 11 central nucleotides agree with TRBD1. The sequence in DNA is TGTGCCTGGAGTGTTACAGGGGACAGGGGGAATTATGGCTACACCTTC. It specifies CAWSVTGDRGNYGYTF.